A selection of T cell receptor beta chains follows, all from one sample in a study of cytomegalovirus exposure and HLA in healthy donors. Clones were sequenced by immunoSEQ multiplex PCR, and TCRdb holds only the in-frame ones, with some missing. There are 150,000 to 200,000 clones in the sample, with roughly 1.3% held by the top ten. The specimen was PBMCs. These receptors were taken from an older woman in good health and CMV-seronegative. The CDR3 runs from the conserved cysteine through the conserved F or W. Each record gives: V gene, CDR3 length, J gene, CDR3 protein.

>TRBV7-3|15|TRBJ2-1
CASSPLADSYNEQFF
>TRBV30|15|TRBJ2-7
CAWSGLDRGTYEQYF
>TRBV5-6|14|TRBJ2-7
CASSSGTNTYEQYF
>TRBV5-1|16|TRBJ2-5
CASSLASGRGQETQYF
>TRBV2|13|TRBJ2-6
CARTRTGANVLTF
>TRBV7-9|15|TRBJ2-7
CASSGGDRVDYEQYF
>TRBV11-3|16|TRBJ2-2
CASSLESSGRGSELFF
>TRBV18|12|TRBJ2-5
CASSRERETQYF
>TRBV9|18|TRBJ2-1
CASSVVGLGLAENNEQFF
>TRBV7-8|16|TRBJ1-2
CASSLGLSGQEYGYTF
>TRBV11-2|15|TRBJ1-5
CASSLDSNSNQPQHF
>TRBV7-3|13|TRBJ2-3
CASSFDNTDTQYF
>TRBV19|12|TRBJ2-7
CASSNYRDEQYF
>TRBV2|14|TRBJ2-2
CASSARGSTGELFF
>TRBV28|15|TRBJ2-5
CASSLAGTSSRTQYF
>TRBV19|18|TRBJ2-1
CASSVLIGQGVPYNEQFF
>TRBV5-4|14|TRBJ1-1
CASSLRGGNTEAFF
>TRBV7-3|17|TRBJ2-5
CASSPFSPSGRSETQYF
>TRBV27|14|TRBJ1-2
CASSPTNRAYGYTF
>TRBV7-2|14|TRBJ2-3
CASTLYRGTDTQYF
>TRBV6-1|15|TRBJ1-1
CASTGSSVGNFGAFF
>TRBV10-3|14|TRBJ1-1
CAISESGGPPEAFF
>TRBV5-4|16|TRBJ2-2
CASSSPGLRNTGELFF
>TRBV6-1|17|TRBJ2-2
CASSEWRQGGYTGELFF
>TRBV5-1|16|TRBJ2-5
CASSLFTSGHQETQYF
>TRBV19|17|TRBJ2-2
CASRNLRDRATTGELFF
>TRBV20-1|11|TRBJ2-3
CSATSRNTQYF
>TRBV5-3|14|TRBJ2-7
CARSLIRSSYEQYF
>TRBV25-1|14|TRBJ1-2
CASSEVRANYGYTF
>TRBV9|14|TRBJ2-1
CASSGTGGHNEQFF
>TRBV15|21|TRBJ2-1
CATSRGGGGLAGYGVYNEQFF
>TRBV7-9|14|TRBJ1-1
CASSTRFGDTEAFF
>TRBV6-4|14|TRBJ1-5
CASSEYGAGQPQHF
>TRBV10-2|17|TRBJ2-2
CASSELRPWGFTGELFF
>TRBV7-9|16|TRBJ2-2
CASSSPTGADTGELFF
>TRBV14|17|TRBJ2-6
CASSQSGVRSGANVLTF
>TRBV7-2|14|TRBJ2-3
CASRRGGAADTQYF
>TRBV30|16|TRBJ1-3
CAWRGWTGSSGNTIYF
>TRBV20-1|11|TRBJ2-5
CSARVQETQYF
>TRBV5-1|17|TRBJ2-3
CAGSPTSGFLSTDTQYF
>TRBV10-3|13|TRBJ1-1
CAISGQGGTEAFF
>TRBV5-6|15|TRBJ2-3
CASSLGRSVTDTQYF
>TRBV2|14|TRBJ1-1
CASSESRDYTEAFF
>TRBV27|11|TRBJ2-7
CASSRGNEQYF
>TRBV5-5|15|TRBJ1-3
CASSLAGAGGNTIYF
>TRBV5-1|14|TRBJ1-1
CASSILTANTEAFF
>TRBV5-4|14|TRBJ1-6
CASSSGTANSPLHF
>TRBV7-3|13|TRBJ1-2
CASSLESGDGYTF
>TRBV25-1|16|TRBJ1-1
CASSELAEVGYTEAFF
>TRBV2|15|TRBJ2-3
CASSEGRQGTDTQYF
>TRBV19|15|NA
CASSITGSRSYEQYF
>TRBV27|13|TRBJ1-3
CASSPGRGDTIYF
>TRBV5-1|16|TRBJ2-1
CASSLEVGKPYNEQFF
>TRBV10-3|16|TRBJ1-5
CAISGQGAAASSSQHF
>TRBV5-4|16|TRBJ2-2
CASTPDWMSNTGELFF